A selection of T cell receptor beta chains follows, all from one sample in a study of cytomegalovirus exposure and HLA in healthy donors. The assay was immunoSEQ multiplex PCR, and TCRdb's table has in-frame clones only and misses some. The sample shows about 190,000 clones, around nine tenths of them seen only once. Material: PBMCs. These receptors came from a woman younger than 45 in good health and CMV-seronegative. Each CDR3 is given with its conserved first and last residue. Fields, in order: clone size, V gene, D gene, J gene, CDR3 DNA, CDR3 protein. A D gene is named only where the DNA matches it firmly. Size is omitted from some rows. Given values are once, few, many or a class for expanded clones.

abundance: .; v_gene: TRBV2; d_gene: TRBD1; j_gene: TRBJ2-7; CDR3nt: TGTGCCAGCAGCCAGAGCCCGGGACAGGGGGTCTACGAGCAGTACTTC; CDR3aa: CASSQSPGQGVYEQYF
abundance: .; v_gene: TRBV28; d_gene: .; j_gene: TRBJ1-5; CDR3nt: TGTGCCAGCAGTTTAAGGCTCACTGCGCATCGGGAGGGGCCCCAGCATTTT; CDR3aa: CASSLRLTAHREGPQHF
abundance: .; v_gene: TRBV11-1; d_gene: .; j_gene: TRBJ2-1; CDR3nt: TGTGCCAGCAGCCATCAAGATGGCACCTACAATGAGCAGTTCTTC; CDR3aa: CASSHQDGTYNEQFF
abundance: once; v_gene: TRBV7-9; d_gene: .; j_gene: TRBJ1-5; CDR3nt: TGTGCCAGTCAACAGGGTGCGTTTCAGCCCCAGCATTTT; CDR3aa: CASQQGAFQPQHF
abundance: .; v_gene: TRBV2; d_gene: .; j_gene: TRBJ2-7; CDR3nt: TGTGCCAGCAGTGAAGGGAATAGCATCTACGAGCAGTACTTC; CDR3aa: CASSEGNSIYEQYF
abundance: once; v_gene: TRBV11-2; d_gene: .; j_gene: TRBJ1-4; CDR3nt: TGTGCCAGCAGCTTAGGGGGCGAAAAACTGTTTTTT; CDR3aa: CASSLGGEKLFF
abundance: .; v_gene: TRBV27; d_gene: .; j_gene: TRBJ2-7; CDR3nt: TGTGCCAGCAGTTTCAGGGCTACCGACTCCTACGAGCAGTACTTC; CDR3aa: CASSFRATDSYEQYF
abundance: .; v_gene: TRBV5-8; d_gene: .; j_gene: TRBJ2-1; CDR3nt: TGTGCCAGCAGCTTGGCACCCCCTGAGGATGAGCAGTTCTTC; CDR3aa: CASSLAPPEDEQFF
abundance: .; v_gene: TRBV7-8; d_gene: .; j_gene: TRBJ2-5; CDR3nt: TGTGCCAGCAGCTTAAATCCAGGCGAGCAAGAGACCCAGTACTTC; CDR3aa: CASSLNPGEQETQYF
abundance: .; v_gene: TRBV6-1; d_gene: TRBD2; j_gene: TRBJ2-2; CDR3nt: TGTGCCAGCAGTGCCCGTCTGGGGACTAGCGGGAGGGTGGCCACCGGGGAGCTGTTTTTT; CDR3aa: CASSARLGTSGRVATGELFF
abundance: few; v_gene: TRBV9; d_gene: .; j_gene: TRBJ2-1; CDR3nt: TGTGCCAGCAGCGACGGCGGGGTAATATACAATGAGCAGTTCTTC; CDR3aa: CASSDGGVIYNEQFF
abundance: .; v_gene: TRBV7-6; d_gene: .; j_gene: TRBJ2-7; CDR3nt: TGTGCCAGCAGCCTAAGGGACTCCCTGGGAGAGCAGTACTTC; CDR3aa: CASSLRDSLGEQYF
abundance: .; v_gene: TRBV5-1; d_gene: TRBD1; j_gene: TRBJ2-2; CDR3nt: TGCGCCAGCAGAACAGGGGGACTGAACACCGGGGAGCTGTTTTTT; CDR3aa: CASRTGGLNTGELFF
abundance: .; v_gene: TRBV28; d_gene: TRBD1; j_gene: TRBJ1-2; CDR3nt: TGTGCCAGCAGTTCCCAGGGGGTCGGCTACACCTTC; CDR3aa: CASSSQGVGYTF
abundance: .; v_gene: TRBV29-1; d_gene: .; j_gene: TRBJ2-3; CDR3nt: TGCAGCGTAGACTCGACCCGAACAGATACGCAGTATTTT; CDR3aa: CSVDSTRTDTQYF
abundance: .; v_gene: TRBV2; d_gene: .; j_gene: TRBJ1-4; CDR3nt: TGTGCCAGCAGCTTACAGGGTACGAGTGAAAAACTGTTTTTT; CDR3aa: CASSLQGTSEKLFF
abundance: .; v_gene: TRBV27; d_gene: .; j_gene: TRBJ2-1; CDR3nt: TGTGCCAGCAGTTTACGGGCCTACAATGAGCAGTTCTTC; CDR3aa: CASSLRAYNEQFF
abundance: .; v_gene: TRBV27; d_gene: TRBD1; j_gene: TRBJ1-2; CDR3nt: TGTGCCAGCAGTCCCGAAACGCTGACAGGGGGCTATGGCTACACCTTC; CDR3aa: CASSPETLTGGYGYTF
abundance: .; v_gene: TRBV29-1; d_gene: .; j_gene: TRBJ2-7; CDR3nt: TGCAGCGACCCGGCAGGGACATCATACGAGCAGTACTTC; CDR3aa: CSDPAGTSYEQYF
abundance: once; v_gene: TRBV18; d_gene: TRBD1; j_gene: TRBJ1-1; CDR3nt: TGTGCCAGCTCACCACCGAAGGGGGCGAACACTGAAGCTTTCTTT; CDR3aa: CASSPPKGANTEAFF
abundance: .; v_gene: TRBV29-1; d_gene: TRBD2; j_gene: TRBJ2-2; CDR3nt: TGCAGCGTTCGACTAGCGGGAGACGGGGAGCTGTTTTTT; CDR3aa: CSVRLAGDGELFF
abundance: .; v_gene: TRBV9; d_gene: TRBD1; j_gene: TRBJ2-2; CDR3nt: TGTGCCAGCAGCCTACGGACAGGAGACACCGGGGAGCTGTTTTTT; CDR3aa: CASSLRTGDTGELFF
abundance: .; v_gene: TRBV5-1; d_gene: TRBD1; j_gene: TRBJ1-1; CDR3nt: TGCGCCAGCAGCCTGACAGGGGGGGGGACTGAAGCTTTCTTT; CDR3aa: CASSLTGGGTEAFF
abundance: .; v_gene: TRBV27; d_gene: .; j_gene: TRBJ1-2; CDR3nt: TGTGCCAGCAGCCCTCAACAGGGCTATGGCTACACCTTC; CDR3aa: CASSPQQGYGYTF
abundance: .; v_gene: TRBV29-1; d_gene: .; j_gene: TRBJ1-2; CDR3nt: TGCAGCGTTGAAGATTGGGCAGGGAGGGATGGCTACACCTTC; CDR3aa: CSVEDWAGRDGYTF
abundance: .; v_gene: TRBV29-1; d_gene: TRBD2; j_gene: TRBJ2-3; CDR3nt: TGCAGCGTTGAATACCTAGCGGGGCCCAACACGGATACGCAGTATTTT; CDR3aa: CSVEYLAGPNTDTQYF
abundance: .; v_gene: TRBV6-1; d_gene: .; j_gene: TRBJ2-7; CDR3nt: TGTGCCAGCAGTGTTTCGGCCGGGGAACCCTACGAGCAGTACTTC; CDR3aa: CASSVSAGEPYEQYF
abundance: .; v_gene: TRBV2; d_gene: .; j_gene: TRBJ2-5; CDR3nt: TGTGCCAGCAACCAGACACCCGGACAAGAGACCCAGTACTTC; CDR3aa: CASNQTPGQETQYF
abundance: .; v_gene: TRBV19; d_gene: TRBD2; j_gene: TRBJ2-7; CDR3nt: TGTGCCAGTAGTATAAGGCCAGGGAGGCTAGCGGGGTCCTACGAGCAGTACTTC; CDR3aa: CASSIRPGRLAGSYEQYF
abundance: .; v_gene: TRBV28; d_gene: TRBD2; j_gene: TRBJ2-7; CDR3nt: TGTGCCAGCAGGGGAAAGGGACTAGCGGGAGATTACGAGCAGTACTTC; CDR3aa: CASRGKGLAGDYEQYF
abundance: .; v_gene: TRBV10-3; d_gene: TRBD1; j_gene: TRBJ2-3; CDR3nt: TGTGCCATCAATAGGGACAGGGACACAGATACGCAGTATTTT; CDR3aa: CAINRDRDTDTQYF
abundance: .; v_gene: TRBV10-3; d_gene: .; j_gene: TRBJ1-2; CDR3nt: TGTGCCATCAGTGAGTCGACTCGAGGGTTTCCGACCCAAGGAGGCTACACCTTC; CDR3aa: CAISESTRGFPTQGGYTF
abundance: .; v_gene: TRBV11-2; d_gene: TRBD2; j_gene: TRBJ2-7; CDR3nt: TGTGCCAGCAGCCCTAGCGGAGGGGTCTACGAGCAGTACTTC; CDR3aa: CASSPSGGVYEQYF
abundance: once; v_gene: TRBV29-1; d_gene: TRBD2; j_gene: TRBJ2-1; CDR3nt: TGCAGCGTTGAAGATCGAGGACTAGCTTTTGAGCAGTTCTTC; CDR3aa: CSVEDRGLAFEQFF
abundance: .; v_gene: TRBV5-1; d_gene: .; j_gene: TRBJ2-1; CDR3nt: TGCGCCAGCAGCCCTCCCGAGGGCCGACGCTCCTACAATGAGCAGTTCTTC; CDR3aa: CASSPPEGRRSYNEQFF
abundance: .; v_gene: TRBV9; d_gene: .; j_gene: TRBJ2-2; CDR3nt: TGTGCCAGCAGCGCCTCCAACACCGGGGAGCTGTTTTTT; CDR3aa: CASSASNTGELFF
abundance: .; v_gene: TRBV9; d_gene: .; j_gene: TRBJ2-5; CDR3nt: TGTGCCAGCAGCGTCCAGGGAAGGCAAGAGACCCAGTACTTC; CDR3aa: CASSVQGRQETQYF